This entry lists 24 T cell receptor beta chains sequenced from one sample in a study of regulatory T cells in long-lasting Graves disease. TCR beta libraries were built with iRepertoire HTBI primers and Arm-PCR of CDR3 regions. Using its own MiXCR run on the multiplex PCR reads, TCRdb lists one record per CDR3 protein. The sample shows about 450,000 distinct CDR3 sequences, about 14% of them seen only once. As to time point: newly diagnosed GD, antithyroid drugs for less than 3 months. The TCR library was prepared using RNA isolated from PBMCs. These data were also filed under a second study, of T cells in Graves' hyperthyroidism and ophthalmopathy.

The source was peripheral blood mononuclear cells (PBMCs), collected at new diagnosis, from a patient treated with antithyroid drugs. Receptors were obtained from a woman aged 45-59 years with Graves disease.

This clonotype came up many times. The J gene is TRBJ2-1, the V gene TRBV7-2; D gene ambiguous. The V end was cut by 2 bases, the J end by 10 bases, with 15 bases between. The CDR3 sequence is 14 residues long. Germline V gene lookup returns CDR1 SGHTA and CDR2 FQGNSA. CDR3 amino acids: CASSLFAPAKEQFF. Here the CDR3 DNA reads TGTGCCAGCAGCTTATTTGCCCCGGCAAAGGAGCAGTTCTTC.

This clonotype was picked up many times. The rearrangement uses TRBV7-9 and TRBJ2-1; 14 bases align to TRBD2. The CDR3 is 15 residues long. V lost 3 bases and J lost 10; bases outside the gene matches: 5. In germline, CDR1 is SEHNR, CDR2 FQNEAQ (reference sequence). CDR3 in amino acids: CASSLTSGRAWEQFF. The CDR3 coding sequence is TGTGCCAGCAGCTTGACTAGCGGGAGGGCCTGGGAGCAGTTCTTC.

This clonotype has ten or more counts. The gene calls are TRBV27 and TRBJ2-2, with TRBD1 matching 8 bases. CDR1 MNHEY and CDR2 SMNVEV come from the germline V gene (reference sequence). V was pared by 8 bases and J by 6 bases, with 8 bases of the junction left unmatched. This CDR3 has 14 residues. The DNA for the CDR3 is TGTGCCAGCCGACGACAGGGGTATCCCGGGGAGCTGTTTTTT. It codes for CASRRQGYPGELFF.

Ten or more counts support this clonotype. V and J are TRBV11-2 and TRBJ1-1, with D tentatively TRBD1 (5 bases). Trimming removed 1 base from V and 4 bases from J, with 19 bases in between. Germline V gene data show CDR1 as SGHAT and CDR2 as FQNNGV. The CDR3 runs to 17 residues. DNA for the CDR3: TGTGCCAGCAGCTTAGGAGCCCACAGGAAGCGGGGCACTGAAGCTTTCTTT. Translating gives CASSLGAHRKRGTEAFF.

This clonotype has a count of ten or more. CDR3 nucleotides: TGTGCCAGCAGTCCCGCCGAGAGTTTAGCGGCGACAGATACGCAGTATTTT. This translates into CASSPAESLAATDTQYF. The chain employs TRBV28 and TRBJ2-3, with TRBD2 as a possible D gene (6 bases). Trimming stripped 5 bases from V and 3 bases from J, with 21 bases between. This CDR3 region has 17 residues. Germline V CDR1 and CDR2: MDHEN, SYDVKM. The whole variable domain, filled in from reference TRBV28 and TRBJ2-3, reads DVKVTQSSRYLVKRTGEKVFLECVQDMDHENMFWYRQDPGLGLRLIYFSYDVKMKEKGDIPEGYSVSREKKERFSLILESASTNQTSMYLCASSPAESLAATDTQYFGPGTRLTVL.

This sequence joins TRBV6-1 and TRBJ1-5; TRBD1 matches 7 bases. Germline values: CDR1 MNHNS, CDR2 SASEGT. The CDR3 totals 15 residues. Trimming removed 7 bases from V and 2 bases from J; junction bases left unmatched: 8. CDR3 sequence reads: CASIEDRNGNQPQHF. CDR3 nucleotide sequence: TGTGCCAGCATCGAGGACAGGAACGGCAATCAGCCCCAGCATTTT.

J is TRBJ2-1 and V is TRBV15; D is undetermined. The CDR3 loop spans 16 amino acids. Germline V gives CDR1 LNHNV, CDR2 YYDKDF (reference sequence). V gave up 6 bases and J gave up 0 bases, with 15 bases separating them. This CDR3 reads CATRLSFHRSYNEQFF. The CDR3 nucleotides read TGTGCCACCAGGTTGAGTTTTCATCGCTCCTACAATGAGCAGTTCTTC.

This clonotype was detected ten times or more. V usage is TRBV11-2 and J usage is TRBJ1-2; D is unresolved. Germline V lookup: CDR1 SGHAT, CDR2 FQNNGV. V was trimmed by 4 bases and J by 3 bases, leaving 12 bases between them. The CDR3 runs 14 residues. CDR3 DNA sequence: TGTGCCAGCAGCTACGGGCCTCAATACTATGGCTACACCTTC. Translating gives CASSYGPQYYGYTF. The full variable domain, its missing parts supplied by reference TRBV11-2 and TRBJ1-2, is EAGVAQSPRYKIIEKRQSVAFWCNPISGHATLYWYQQILGQGPKLLIQFQNNGVVDDSQLPKDRFSAERLKGVDSTLKIQPAKLEDSAVYLCASSYGPQYYGYTFGSGTRLTVV.

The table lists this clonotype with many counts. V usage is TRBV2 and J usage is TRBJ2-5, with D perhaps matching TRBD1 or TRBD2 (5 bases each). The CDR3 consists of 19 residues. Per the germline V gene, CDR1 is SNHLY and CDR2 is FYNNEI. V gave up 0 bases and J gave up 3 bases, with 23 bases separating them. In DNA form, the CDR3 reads TGTGCCAGCAGTGAAGCGCTTCATTGGGGACCGCCCAGGGAAGAGACCCAGTACTTC. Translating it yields CASSEALHWGPPREETQYF.

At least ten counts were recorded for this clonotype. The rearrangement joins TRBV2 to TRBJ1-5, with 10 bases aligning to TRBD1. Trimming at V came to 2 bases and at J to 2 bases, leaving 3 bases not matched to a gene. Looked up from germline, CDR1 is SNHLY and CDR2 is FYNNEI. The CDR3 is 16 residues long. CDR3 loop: CASSERTGGGNQPQHF. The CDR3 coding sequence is TGTGCCAGCAGTGAACGGACAGGGGGAGGCAATCAGCCCCAGCATTTT.

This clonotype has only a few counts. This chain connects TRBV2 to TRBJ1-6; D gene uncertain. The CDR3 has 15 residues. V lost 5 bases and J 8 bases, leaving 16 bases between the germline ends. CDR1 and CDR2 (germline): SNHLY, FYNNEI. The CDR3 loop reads CASSPAMTGDSPLHF. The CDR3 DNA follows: TGTGCCAGCAGTCCCGCCATGACGGGCGATTCACCCCTCCACTTT.

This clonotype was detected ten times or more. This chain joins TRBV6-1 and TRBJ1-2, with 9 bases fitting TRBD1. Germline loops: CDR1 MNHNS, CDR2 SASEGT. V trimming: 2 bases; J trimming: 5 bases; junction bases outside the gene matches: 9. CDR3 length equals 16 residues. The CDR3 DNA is TGTGCCAGCAGTGAATCGGGCGGACAGGGGTTATATGGCTACACCTTC. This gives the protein CASSESGGQGLYGYTF.

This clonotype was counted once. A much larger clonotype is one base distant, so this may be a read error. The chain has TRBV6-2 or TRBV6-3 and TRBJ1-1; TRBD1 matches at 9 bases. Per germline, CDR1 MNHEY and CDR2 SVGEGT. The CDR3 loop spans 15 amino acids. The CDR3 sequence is CASTWGQGLNTETFF. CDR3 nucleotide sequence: TGTGCCAGCACCTGGGGACAGGGACTGAACACTGAAACTTTCTTT.

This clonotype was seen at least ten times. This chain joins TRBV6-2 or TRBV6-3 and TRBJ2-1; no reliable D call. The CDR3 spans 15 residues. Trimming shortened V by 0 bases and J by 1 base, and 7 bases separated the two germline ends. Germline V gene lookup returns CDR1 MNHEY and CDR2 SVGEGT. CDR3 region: CASSYSRISYNEQFF. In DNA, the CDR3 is TGTGCCAGCAGTTACTCAAGAATTTCCTACAATGAGCAGTTCTTC.

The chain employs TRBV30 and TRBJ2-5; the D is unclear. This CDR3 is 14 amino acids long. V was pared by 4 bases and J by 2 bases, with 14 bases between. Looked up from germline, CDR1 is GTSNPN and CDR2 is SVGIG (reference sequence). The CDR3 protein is CAWTAGKLQETQYF. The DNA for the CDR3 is TGTGCCTGGACGGCTGGAAAACTACAAGAGACCCAGTACTTC. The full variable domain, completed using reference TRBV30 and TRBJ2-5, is SQTIHQWPATLVQPVGSPLSLECTVEGTSNPNLYWYRQAAGRGLQLLFYSVGIGQISSEVPQNLSASRPQDRQFILSSKKLLLSDSGFYLCAWTAGKLQETQYFGPGTRLLVL.

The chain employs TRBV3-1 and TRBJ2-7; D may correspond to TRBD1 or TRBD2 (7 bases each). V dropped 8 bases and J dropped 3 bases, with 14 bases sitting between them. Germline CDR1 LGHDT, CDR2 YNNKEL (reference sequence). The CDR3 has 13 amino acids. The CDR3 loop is CASAGGGGYEQYF. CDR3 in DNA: TGTGCCAGCGCAGGGGGAGGGGGCTACGAGCAGTACTTC.

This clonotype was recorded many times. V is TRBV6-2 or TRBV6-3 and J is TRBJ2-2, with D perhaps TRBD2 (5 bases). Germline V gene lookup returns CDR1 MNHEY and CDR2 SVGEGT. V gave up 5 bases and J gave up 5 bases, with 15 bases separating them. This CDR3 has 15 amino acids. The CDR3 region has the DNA TGTGCCAGCAGTCCTCGGTCTAGGAGGACCGGGGAGCTGTTTTTT. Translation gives CASSPRSRRTGELFF.

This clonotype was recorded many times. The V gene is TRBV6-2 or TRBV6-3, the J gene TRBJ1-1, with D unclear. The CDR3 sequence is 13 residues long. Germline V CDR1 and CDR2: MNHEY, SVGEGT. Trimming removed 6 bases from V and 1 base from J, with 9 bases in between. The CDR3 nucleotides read TGTGCCAGCAGCCTACAACCGAACACTGAAGCTTTCTTT. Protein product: CASSLQPNTEAFF.

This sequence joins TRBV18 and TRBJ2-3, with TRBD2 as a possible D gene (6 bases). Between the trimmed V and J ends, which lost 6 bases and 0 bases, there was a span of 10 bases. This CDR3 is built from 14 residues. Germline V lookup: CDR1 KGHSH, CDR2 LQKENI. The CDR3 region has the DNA TGTGCCAGCTCTCGGGAGACTAGCACAGATACGCAGTATTTT. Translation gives CASSRETSTDTQYF.

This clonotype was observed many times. The CDR3 sequence: CSARDSGIQYF. CDR3 coding DNA: TGCAGTGCTAGAGATTCGGGCATTCAGTACTTC. The chain employs TRBV20-1 and TRBJ2-4; D uncertain. CDR3 length: 11 residues. From germline, CDR1 is DFQATT and CDR2 SNEGSKA (reference sequence). V gave up 0 bases and J gave up 9 bases, with 6 bases separating them.

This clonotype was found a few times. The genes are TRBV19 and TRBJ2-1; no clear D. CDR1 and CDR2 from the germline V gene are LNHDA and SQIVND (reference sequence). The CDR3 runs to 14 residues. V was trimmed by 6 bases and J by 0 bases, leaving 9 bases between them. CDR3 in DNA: TGTGCCAGTAGGGTACAGAGCTCCTACAATGAGCAGTTCTTC. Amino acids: CASRVQSSYNEQFF.

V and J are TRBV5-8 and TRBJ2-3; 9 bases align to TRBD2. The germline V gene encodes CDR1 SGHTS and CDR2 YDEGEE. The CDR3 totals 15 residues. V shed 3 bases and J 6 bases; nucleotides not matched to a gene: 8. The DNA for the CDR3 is TGTGCCAGCAGCTCAAACTTAGCGGGAGCGGATACGCAGTATTTT. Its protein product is CASSSNLAGADTQYF.

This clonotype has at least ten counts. In DNA, the CDR3 is TGTGCCAGCAGCCAAGACCTAGCGGGAACCTACGAGCAGTACTTC. Its translation: CASSQDLAGTYEQYF. The chain uses TRBV3-1 and TRBJ2-7; the match to TRBD2 covers 9 bases. This CDR3 is built from 15 residues. Germline trimming cut 0 bases from V and 2 bases from J; bases unmatched to any gene: 2. Germline CDR1 LGHDT, CDR2 YNNKEL (reference sequence).

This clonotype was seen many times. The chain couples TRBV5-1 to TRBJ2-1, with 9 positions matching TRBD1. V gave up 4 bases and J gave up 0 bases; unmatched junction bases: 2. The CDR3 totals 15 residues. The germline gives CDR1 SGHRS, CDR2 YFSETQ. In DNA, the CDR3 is TGCGCCAGCAGCGAGACAGGGGGCTCCTACAATGAGCAGTTCTTC. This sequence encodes CASSETGGSYNEQFF.